The source of this T cell receptor (beta chain) is a study of shared clonotypes between healthy human individuals. The CDR3 sequence is 14 residues long. V was shortened by 0 bases and J by 8 bases, with 14 bases between the two germline ends. From germline, CDR1 is SGHRS and CDR2 YFSETQ. A word on this clone: Its antigen is undetermined.

The study, taken as a whole, reports: Naive subsets usually exceeded memory subsets in estimated richness.

TCRdb's table, derived via immunoSEQ multiplex PCR, lists solely in-frame clones and lacks some. The sample has over 2 million clones; just under 95% are singletons. This chain joins TRBV5-1 and TRBJ1-2; no clear D. The origin of this receptor is a man between 18 and 35 years old in good health. Some clones in this sample may be carry-over from other donors' samples. Sequencing used naive CD4+ T cells from PBMCs. The subset denotes: CD45RA+ positively selected. The CDR3 DNA is TGCGCCAGCAGCTTGGGGACGGGAGAGGAGGGCTACACCTTC. This sequence encodes CASSLGTGEEGYTF.